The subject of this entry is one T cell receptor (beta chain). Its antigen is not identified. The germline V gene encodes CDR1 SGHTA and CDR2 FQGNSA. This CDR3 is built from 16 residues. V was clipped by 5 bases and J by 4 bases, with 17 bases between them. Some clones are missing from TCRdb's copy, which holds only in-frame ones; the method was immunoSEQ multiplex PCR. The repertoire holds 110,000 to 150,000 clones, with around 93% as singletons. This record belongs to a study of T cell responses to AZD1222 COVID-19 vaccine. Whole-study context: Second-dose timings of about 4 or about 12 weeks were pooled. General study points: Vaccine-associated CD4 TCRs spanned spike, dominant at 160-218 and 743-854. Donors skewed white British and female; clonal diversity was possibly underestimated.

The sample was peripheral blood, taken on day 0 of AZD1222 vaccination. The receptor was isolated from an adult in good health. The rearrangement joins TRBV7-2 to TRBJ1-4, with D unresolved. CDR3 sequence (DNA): TGTGCCAGCAGCCCTAGTTTGGGCGGTGATAATGAAAAACTGTTTTTT. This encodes CASSPSLGGDNEKLFF.